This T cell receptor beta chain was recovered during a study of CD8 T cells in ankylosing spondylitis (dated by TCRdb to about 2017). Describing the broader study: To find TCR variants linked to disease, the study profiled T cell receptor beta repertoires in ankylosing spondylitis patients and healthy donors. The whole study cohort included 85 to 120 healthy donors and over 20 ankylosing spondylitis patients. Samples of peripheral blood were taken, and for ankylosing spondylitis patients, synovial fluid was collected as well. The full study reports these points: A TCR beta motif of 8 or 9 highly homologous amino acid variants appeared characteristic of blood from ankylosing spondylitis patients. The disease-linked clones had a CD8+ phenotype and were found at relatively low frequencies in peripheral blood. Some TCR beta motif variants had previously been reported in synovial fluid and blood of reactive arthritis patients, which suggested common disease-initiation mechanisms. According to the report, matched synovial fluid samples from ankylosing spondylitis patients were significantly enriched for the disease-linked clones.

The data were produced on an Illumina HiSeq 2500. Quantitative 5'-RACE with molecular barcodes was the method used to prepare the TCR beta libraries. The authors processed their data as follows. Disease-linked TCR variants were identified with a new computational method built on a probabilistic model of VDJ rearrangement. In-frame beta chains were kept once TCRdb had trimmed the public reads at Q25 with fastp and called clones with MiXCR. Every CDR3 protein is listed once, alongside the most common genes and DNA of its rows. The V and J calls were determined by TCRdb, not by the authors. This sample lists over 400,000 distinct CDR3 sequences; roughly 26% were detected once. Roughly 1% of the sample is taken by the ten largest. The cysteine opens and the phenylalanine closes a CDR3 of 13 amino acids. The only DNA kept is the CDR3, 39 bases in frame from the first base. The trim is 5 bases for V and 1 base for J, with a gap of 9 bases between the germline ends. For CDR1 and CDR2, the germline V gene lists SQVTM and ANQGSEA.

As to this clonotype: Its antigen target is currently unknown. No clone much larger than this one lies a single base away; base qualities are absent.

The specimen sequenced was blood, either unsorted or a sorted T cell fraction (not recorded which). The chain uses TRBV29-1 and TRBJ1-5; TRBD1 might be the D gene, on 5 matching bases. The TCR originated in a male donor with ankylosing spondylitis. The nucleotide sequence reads TGCAGCGTTCAGAGACAGAGCAATCAGCCCCAGCATTTT. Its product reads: CSVQRQSNQPQHF. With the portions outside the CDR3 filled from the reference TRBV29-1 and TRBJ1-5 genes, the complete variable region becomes SAVISQKPSRDICQRGTSLTIQCQVDSQVTMMFWYRQQPGQSLTLIATANQGSEATYESGFVIDKFPISRPNLTFSTLTVSNMSPEDSSIYLCSVQRQSNQPQHFGDGTRLSIL.